This is a list of T cell receptor beta chains from one sample in a study of shared clonotypes between healthy human individuals. Generated by immunoSEQ multiplex PCR, the TCRdb table keeps only in-frame clones and is missing some. The sample lists about 800,000 clones; approximately 96% were seen once. The sequenced sample was naive CD8+ T cells sorted from blood. The source is a man aged 25 to 40 in good health. Each CDR3 is given with its conserved first and last residue. The D gene is left open where the match is weak. Only some rows state a clone size, as once, few, many or a class for expanded clones.

V gene	clone size	D gene	J gene	CDR3 length	CDR3 DNA	CDR3 protein
TRBV9	.	.	TRBJ1-1	13	TGTGCCAGCAGCGTAGTTGGGGATACTGAAGCTTTCTTT	CASSVVGDTEAFF
TRBV7-6	.	.	TRBJ2-7	16	TGTGCCAGCAGCTCAGGCCTCCGGGACCCTGGGTACGAGCAGTACTTC	CASSSGLRDPGYEQYF
TRBV5-1	.	.	TRBJ1-2	17	TGCGCCAGCAGCTCAAAAGGGGCCAGGGATGAGGTAAATGGCTACACCTTC	CASSSKGARDEVNGYTF
TRBV4-1	.	.	TRBJ1-1	13	TGCGCCAGCAGGCATAGGGGGAACACTGAAGCTTTCTTT	CASRHRGNTEAFF
TRBV9	once	.	TRBJ2-1	12	TGTGCCAGCAGCCAGGACGACTGGGAGCAGTTCTTC	CASSQDDWEQFF
TRBV7-6	.	.	TRBJ1-1	12	TGTGCCAGCAGCTCAGGGGAAACTGAAGCTTTCTTT	CASSSGETEAFF
TRBV4-1	.	.	TRBJ1-1	16	TGCGCCAGCAGCCAAGATAAAGCAGGGGCGACCACTGAAGCTTTCTTT	CASSQDKAGATTEAFF
TRBV9	.	.	TRBJ2-7	17	TGTGCCAGCAGCGTAGTTTTATGGGCCAGGAATGTCTACGAGCAGTACTTC	CASSVVLWARNVYEQYF
TRBV28	.	.	TRBJ2-1	15	TGTGCCAGCAGTTTGCGCAGGAGCTCCTACAATGAGCAGTTCTTC	CASSLRRSSYNEQFF
TRBV29-1	.	.	TRBJ2-7	14	TGCAGCGTTGATTTACAGGGAGGGGCCTACGAGCAGTACTTC	CSVDLQGGAYEQYF
TRBV15	.	.	TRBJ1-4	15	TGTGCCACCAGCAGAGATCGGGGGTCTAATGAAAAACTGTTTTTT	CATSRDRGSNEKLFF
TRBV4-3	.	TRBD2	TRBJ2-7	13	TGCGCCAGCAGCGGGACTAGGGATTACGAGCAGTACTTC	CASSGTRDYEQYF
TRBV10-3	.	TRBD2	TRBJ2-1	12	TGTGCCATCAGCCTAGCGGACAATGAGCAGTTCTTC	CAISLADNEQFF
TRBV29-1	few	.	TRBJ1-1	15	TGCAGCGTAGCCGGGAACCCACAGGTGAACACTGAAGCTTTCTTT	CSVAGNPQVNTEAFF
TRBV29-1	.	TRBD1	TRBJ2-5	19	TGCAGCGTTGAACACCCGACAGGGGAAATGAGTCCGTACCAAGAGACCCAGTACTTC	CSVEHPTGEMSPYQETQYF
TRBV10-3	.	TRBD2	TRBJ2-1	18	TGTGCCATCAGTGACGACAGTGCTAGCGGGAGGGCCCACAATGAGCAGTTCTTC	CAISDDSASGRAHNEQFF
TRBV1	.	.	TRBJ2-5	15	TGCACCAGCAGCCCCCCCGGAGCATCTGGGGAGACCCAGTACTTC	CTSSPPGASGETQYF
TRBV5-5	.	.	TRBJ2-1	17	TGTGCCAGCAGCTTGATTTTGGTTTCTGTCAGACTCAATGAGCAGTTCTTC	CASSLILVSVRLNEQFF
TRBV5-6	.	TRBD1	TRBJ1-5	17	TGTGCCAGCAGCCATAGGACAGGGTTGAAGGGTGTTCAGCCCCAGCATTTT	CASSHRTGLKGVQPQHF
TRBV27	.	TRBD2	TRBJ2-2	16	TGTGCCAGCAGTTTATTGACTAGCGGAGGGACCGGGGAGCTGTTTTTT	CASSLLTSGGTGELFF
TRBV5-5	.	.	TRBJ1-5	15	TGTGCCAGCAGCTCCAGTCCGGGACCCCGAGAGCCCCAGCATTTT	CASSSSPGPREPQHF
TRBV7-2	.	.	TRBJ2-1	11	TGTGCCAGCAGCCCCCGTTATGAGCAGTTCTTC	CASSPRYEQFF
TRBV4-2	.	.	TRBJ2-4	12	TGTGCCAGCAGCCATTCCCAGAACATTCAGTACTTC	CASSHSQNIQYF
TRBV7-8	.	.	TRBJ2-6	16	TGTGCCAGCAGCTTAGAACGGGGAGCCGGGGCCAACGTCCTGACTTTC	CASSLERGAGANVLTF
TRBV27	.	TRBD1	TRBJ2-7	19	TGTGCCAGCAGTTCTTCCCCCCCGCACAGGACAGGGAGCTCCTACGAGCAGTACTTC	CASSSSPPHRTGSSYEQYF
TRBV6-1	.	.	TRBJ1-4	15	TGTGCCAGCAGTATTGAGGATCGAGTTAATGAAAAACTGTTTTTT	CASSIEDRVNEKLFF
TRBV5-6	.	.	TRBJ2-5	14	TGTGCCAGCAGCCCCGAGATAGCCCAAGAGACCCAGTACTTC	CASSPEIAQETQYF
TRBV27	.	.	TRBJ1-2	13	TGTGCCAGCCTAGGGACGGATAACTATGGCTACACCTTC	CASLGTDNYGYTF
TRBV29-1	.	TRBD1	TRBJ2-3	14	TGCAGCGTGCCGACAGGGCCGTACACAGATACGCAGTATTTT	CSVPTGPYTDTQYF
TRBV7-7	.	.	TRBJ2-2	15	TGTGCCAGCAGCTATGGGACTGGAAACACCGGGGAGCTGTTTTTT	CASSYGTGNTGELFF
TRBV5-6	.	TRBD1	TRBJ2-7	15	TGTGCCAGCAGCCCTATCGACAGGGGTGCATACGAGCAGTACTTC	CASSPIDRGAYEQYF
TRBV7-2	.	.	TRBJ1-4	13	TGTGCCAGCAGCTCTCCCCCGGACGAAAAACTGTTTTTT	CASSSPPDEKLFF
TRBV29-1	.	.	TRBJ2-1	13	TGCAGCGTTGACCCTCTTGGTTCTAGTGAGCAGTTCTTC	CSVDPLGSSEQFF
TRBV6-5	.	.	TRBJ2-3	15	TGTGCCAGCAGTCCTCTAGCGTTCCGGGGTGATACGCAGTATTTT	CASSPLAFRGDTQYF
TRBV9	.	TRBD1	TRBJ1-3	17	TGTGCCAGCGCGAATGGGTGGGACAGGGGGGCTGGAAACACCATATATTTT	CASANGWDRGAGNTIYF
TRBV27	.	TRBD1	TRBJ2-2	15	TGTGCCAGCAGTTTAAGGGACAGGGTCGGCGGGGAGCTGTTTTTT	CASSLRDRVGGELFF
TRBV7-9	.	TRBD2	TRBJ2-3	14	TGTGCCAGCAGCGACACTAGCGGGATCGACACGCAGTATTTT	CASSDTSGIDTQYF